This T cell receptor beta chain was obtained from a study of CD8+CD57+ T cells in acquired aplastic anemia. Whole-study context: When averaged, DNA from sorted CD4+ and CD8+ cells came to approximately 3 ug. Approximately 10 million reads, on average, were obtained for CD4+ cells from healthy donors. General study findings and limits: Patient and control CD8+ Simpson's diversity was not significantly different. Researchers report that 25 to 30 CD8+ CDR3 sequences appeared in both patients and controls.

V dropped 4 bases and J dropped 7; count of bases not matched to a gene: 14. The CDR3 is 17 residues long. Germline CDR1 SGHDT, CDR2 YYEEEE. In its sample, this clonotype was seen many times. The antigen remains unidentified. TCR beta VDJ and CDR3 were profiled, and genomic DNA was the template. TCRdb passed the reads through MiXCR, listing each CDR3 protein once. The sample records about 210,000 distinct CDR3 sequences, around 60% being singletons. J is TRBJ2-2 and V is TRBV5-6; 9 bases match TRBD1. Sequenced input: sorted CD4+, CD8+, or CD8+CD57+ T cells (not recorded which) from PBMCs. This TCR was recovered from a human donor in good health. DNA for the CDR3: TGTGCCAGCAGCGGGACACCGGGACAGGGTTCGATCGGGGAGCTGTTTTTT. It translates to CASSGTPGQGSIGELFF.